This passage covers 27 T cell receptor beta chains from one sample sequenced in a study of CD8+CD57+ T cells in acquired aplastic anemia. According to the study, genomic DNA was the template for TCR beta VDJ and CDR3 profiling. Each CDR3 protein gets one entry after TCRdb re-called the reads with MiXCR. The data show around 150,000 distinct CDR3 sequences, around half seen once. Patients sequenced had flow cytometry evidence of CD8+CD57+ cell expansion. Sequenced sample: sorted CD4+, CD8+, or CD8+CD57+ T cells (not recorded which) from PBMCs. These TCRs come from a human donor with aplastic anemia.

This chain connects TRBV19 to TRBJ2-3; TRBD1 matches at 10 bases. The CDR3 runs to 15 residues. The V and J ends lost 2 bases and 5 bases, in that order; junction bases with no gene match: 4. Germline lookup yields CDR1 LNHDA and CDR2 SQIVND (reference sequence). CDR3 DNA sequence: TGTGCCAGTAGTATAAGGACAGGGGGTCGAGATACGCAGTATTTT. Its protein is CASSIRTGGRDTQYF.

A word on this clonotype: The junction and the germline gene differ at one end; a read error may be behind it. V gene TRBV19 combines with J gene TRBJ2-5; 7 bases fit TRBD2. Germline V gene lookup returns CDR1 LNHDA and CDR2 SQIVND (reference sequence). This CDR3 has 16 residues. CDR3 nucleotide sequence: TGTGCCAGTAGTTCCCGTGCGAGCGGGAACCGAGAGGCCCAGTACTTC. Translating it yields CASSSRASGNREAQYF.

There are a few counts of this clonotype. The rearrangement links TRBV5-1 to TRBJ2-3; unclear D gene. Germline loops: CDR1 SGHRS, CDR2 YFSETQ. Deletions cut 3 bases from V and 0 bases from J, with 5 bases between. This CDR3 has 13 residues. The CDR3 region is CASSYSSTDTQYF. Here the CDR3 DNA reads TGCGCCAGCAGCTACTCGAGCACAGATACGCAGTATTTT.

This chain uses TRBV2 with TRBJ1-4, with D unresolved. The CDR3 spans 12 residues. The V and J ends lost 7 bases and 13 bases respectively, with 16 bases between them. The germline V gene encodes CDR1 SNHLY and CDR2 FYNNEI. As DNA, the CDR3 is TGTGCCAGCATAGGTGTTGACCATACACTGTTTTTT. It translates to CASIGVDHTLFF.

This clonotype showed up just a few times. The rearrangement uses TRBV7-6 and TRBJ2-1, with D tentatively TRBD2 (7 bases). This CDR3 spans 13 amino acids. The V end lost 7 bases, the J end lost 5 bases, and 12 bases lay between the germline ends. Germline V gene data show CDR1 as SGHVS and CDR2 as FNYEAQ. The CDR3, as DNA: TGTGCCAGCAACGAAGGGGGGGACAATGAGCAGTTCTTC. It specifies CASNEGGDNEQFF.

This clonotype was observed many times. The V gene is TRBV20-1, the J gene TRBJ1-1; D ambiguous. The CDR3 has 12 residues. Germline V gene lookup returns CDR1 DFQATT and CDR2 SNEGSKA (reference sequence). V was trimmed by 4 bases and J by 4 bases, leaving 10 bases between them. CDR3 nucleotide sequence: TGCAGTGCTACCCCAGGCGGCACTGAAGCTTTCTTT. Residues: CSATPGGTEAFF.

The table lists this clonotype with a few counts. A much larger clone sits a single nucleotide away, making a read error possible. The conserved final phenylalanine or tryptophan is absent from the CDR3, which likely points to a read error. The J gene is TRBJ2-3, the V gene TRBV20-1; tentative D call: TRBD2 (5 bases). This CDR3 spans 13 amino acids. Germline assignment: CDR1 DFQATT and CDR2 SNEGSKA (reference sequence). The CDR3 spells CSKRTRGTDTQYL. The CDR3 nucleotides are TGCAGCAAACGGACCCGAGGGACAGATACGCAGTATCTT.

The V call is TRBV20-1, the J call TRBJ2-1; 7 bases line up with TRBD1. The germline CDR1 and CDR2 sequences are DFQATT and SNEGSKA (reference sequence). V trimming: 3 bases; J trimming: 4 bases; junction bases outside the gene matches: 6. The CDR3 extends over 14 amino acids. The CDR3 DNA reads TGCAGTGCTAGTAAGGCAGGGGGTTACAATGAGCAGTTCTTC. This encodes CSASKAGGYNEQFF.

The rearrangement links TRBV29-1 to TRBJ1-2, with a weak D call TRBD1 (5 bases). The length of the CDR3 is 12 residues. The V gene lost 8 bases and the J gene lost 4 bases, with 14 bases spanning the gap. Germline V gene lookup returns CDR1 SQVTM and CDR2 ANQGSEA. The CDR3 DNA reads as TGCAGCATAAGCAGGGATTCCTATGGCTACACCTTC. Translated, it gives CSISRDSYGYTF.

As for this clonotype: Germline is not matched at one junction end, which may reflect a read error. The chain has TRBV2 and TRBJ1-1; D remains unclear. This CDR3 region has 14 residues. CDR1 and CDR2 from the germline V gene are SNHLY and FYNNEI. The CDR3 spells CACSADTLNTEAFF. The CDR3 DNA follows: TGTGCCTGCAGTGCCGACACCTTGAACACTGAGGCTTTCTTT.

This clonotype turned up a few times. This chain links TRBV10-3 with TRBJ2-1; 12 nucleotides align to TRBD2. This CDR3 spans 15 amino acids. The V segment lost 7 bases and the J segment 4 bases; nucleotides outside the gene matches: 5. CDR1 and CDR2 (germline): ENHRY, SYGVKD. CDR3 in DNA: TGTGCCATCAAACCAGGGACTAGCGGGTACAATGAGCAGTTCTTC. Amino acids: CAIKPGTSGYNEQFF.

This clonotype was counted only a few times. CDR3 in amino acids: CASSDRWSASPLHF. CDR3 in DNA: TGTGCCAGCAGCGACAGGTGGTCCGCTTCACCCCTCCACTTT. The genes are TRBV6-1 and TRBJ1-6; a weak D match, TRBD1 (6 bases). Deletions cut 6 bases from V and 9 bases from J, with 15 bases between. The CDR3 is 14 residues long. Germline lookup yields CDR1 MNHNS and CDR2 SASEGT.

V gene TRBV9 combines with J gene TRBJ1-2; D perhaps matches TRBD1 (5 bases). With 5 bases removed from V and 7 bases from J, the gap between germline ends came to 24 bases. The germline V gene encodes CDR1 SGDLS and CDR2 YYNGEE. The CDR3 sequence is 16 residues long. DNA for the CDR3: TGTGCCAGCAGTTTAATCACAGGATCCCACGATAGTGGCTACACCTTC. This gives the protein CASSLITGSHDSGYTF.

This clonotype was detected many times. J is TRBJ1-1 and V is TRBV9, with unresolved D. V was shortened by 0 bases and J by 3 bases, with 12 bases between the two germline ends. Germline V gene data show CDR1 as SGDLS and CDR2 as YYNGEE. There are 15 residues in the CDR3. The CDR3: CASSVVAGSDTEAFF. Here the CDR3 DNA reads TGTGCCAGCAGCGTAGTCGCGGGTTCAGACACTGAAGCTTTCTTT.

Comments on this clonotype: Compared with germline, one end of the junction differs, possibly owing to a read error. V and J are TRBV6-1 and TRBJ1-1, with 7 nucleotides matching TRBD1. CDR3 length: 15 amino acids. CDR1 MNHNS and CDR2 SASEGT come from the germline V gene. In nucleotides, the CDR3 is TGTGGCAGCAGTGCCCGACAGGGATCGAACACTGAAGCTTTCTTT. This sequence encodes CGSSARQGSNTEAFF.

This clonotype was detected many times. The chain is built from TRBV19 and TRBJ1-2; 12 bases align to TRBD1. The V segment lost 2 bases and the J segment 0 bases; nucleotides outside the gene matches: 16. The germline V gene encodes CDR1 LNHDA and CDR2 SQIVND (reference sequence). This CDR3 contains 21 residues. The CDR3 region is CASSISFGTGGRRGSNYGYTF. The CDR3, as DNA: TGTGCCAGTAGTATAAGTTTTGGGACAGGGGGCAGGAGAGGATCTAACTATGGCTACACCTTC.

This clonotype occurred a few times. The V gene is TRBV10-1, the J gene TRBJ2-5; D is ambiguous. The CDR3 sequence is 16 residues long. The germline V gene has CDR1 WNHNN and CDR2 SYGVQD (reference sequence). The V and J ends lost 6 bases and 9 bases respectively, with 26 bases between them. CDR3 sequence: CASRCGRSAVLGSQYF. DNA for the CDR3: TGCGCCAGCAGGTGCGGTCGGTCGGCCGTCCTAGGGTCCCAGTACTTC.

This chain joins TRBV20-1 and TRBJ2-7; 10 positions agree with TRBD2. Germline trimming cut 4 bases from V and 7 bases from J; bases unmatched to any gene: 7. The CDR3 has 13 amino acids. The germline CDR1 and CDR2 sequences are DFQATT and SNEGSKA (reference sequence). The CDR3: CSAILAGVREQYF. The CDR3 bases are TGCAGTGCTATTCTAGCGGGAGTACGGGAGCAGTACTTC.

The chain is built from TRBV7-2 and TRBJ2-7, with D tentatively TRBD2 (6 bases). This CDR3 spans 15 amino acids. Trimming took 3 bases from V and 6 from J, leaving 18 bases between them. CDR1 SGHTA and CDR2 FQGNSA come from the germline V gene. The CDR3 region is CASSFPRGLGSEQYF. The CDR3 bases are TGTGCCAGCAGCTTCCCGCGGGGCCTGGGGAGCGAGCAGTACTTC.

This clonotype was observed at least ten times. The chain couples TRBV7-6 to TRBJ2-3; TRBD2 matches 13 bases. Germline values: CDR1 SGHVS, CDR2 FNYEAQ. The CDR3 consists of 16 residues. J lost 3 bases, V lost 0 bases, and 0 bases had no gene match. The CDR3 DNA reads as TGTGCCAGCAGCTTAGCGACTAGCGGGAGGACAGATACGCAGTATTTT. Amino acid sequence: CASSLATSGRTDTQYF.

The rearrangement uses TRBV20-1 and TRBJ1-2; D may be TRBD1 (5 bases). V was shortened by 6 bases and J by 4 bases, with 18 bases between the two germline ends. The CDR3 totals 14 residues. From germline, CDR1 is DFQATT and CDR2 SNEGSKA (reference sequence). The CDR3 DNA follows: TGCAGTGCCCCTGGGGAGGGGAGGCTCTATGGCTACACCTTC. It translates to CSAPGEGRLYGYTF.

This clonotype appeared many times. The chain employs TRBV10-2 and TRBJ1-5; D unclear. The CDR3 spans 14 residues. V lost 3 bases, J lost 2 bases, and 8 bases lay in between. Germline values: CDR1 WSHSY, CDR2 SAAADI. The CDR3 nucleotides read TGCGCCAGCAGTGAAGGAGGTGGCAATCAGCCCCAGCATTTT. Encoded protein: CASSEGGGNQPQHF.

This clonotype occurred once. The V gene is TRBV2, the J gene TRBJ2-7, with D unclear. Trimming took off 3 bases at V and 3 bases at J, with 12 bases between the two ends. This CDR3 has 14 amino acids. CDR1 is SNHLY and CDR2 is FYNNEI in the germline V gene. The CDR3 bases are TGTGCCAGCAGTGAGGGGTGGATTTTCTACGAGCAGTACTTC. Its protein product is CASSEGWIFYEQYF.

CDR3 region: CSSRQGGPDTQYF. In DNA, the CDR3 is TGCAGCTCCCGACAGGGAGGCCCAGATACGCAGTATTTT. The chain couples TRBV20-1 to TRBJ2-3; a possible D gene is TRBD1 (7 bases). The CDR3 totals 13 residues. CDR1 DFQATT and CDR2 SNEGSKA come from the germline V gene (reference sequence).

The chain joins TRBV7-9 to TRBJ1-1, with 7 nucleotides matching TRBD1. In germline, CDR1 is SEHNR, CDR2 FQNEAQ (reference sequence). V lost 6 bases, J lost 4 bases, and 5 bases stayed unmatched. The CDR3 runs 13 residues. The CDR3, as DNA: TGTGCCAGCAGGCGGTCAGGGGGCACTGAAGCTTTCTTT. Encoded protein: CASRRSGGTEAFF.

This chain joins TRBV15 and TRBJ2-7, with D maybe TRBD2 (6 bases). The CDR3 has 17 amino acids. Trimming pared 1 base from V and 1 base from J, leaving 17 bases between. CDR1 is LNHNV, CDR2 YYDKDF, per germline (reference sequence). DNA of the CDR3: TGTGCCACCAGCAGAGGAGAAGCGGGTGAGAAATCCTACGAGCAGTACTTC. It yields the protein CATSRGEAGEKSYEQYF.

This rearrangement joins TRBV19 to TRBJ2-7, with 8 positions matching TRBD1. Trimming took 5 bases from V and 3 from J; bases not matched to a gene: 9. CDR3 length: 15 amino acids. The germline gives CDR1 LNHDA, CDR2 SQIVND (reference sequence). The CDR3 nucleotides read TGTGCCAGTAGTCCGGAGTTAGACAGGGGCTACGAGCAGTACTTC. Amino acid sequence: CASSPELDRGYEQYF.